Listed below are T cell receptor beta chains from one sample, sequenced in a study of CD8+ T cells in alopecia areata. Generated by immunoSEQ multiplex PCR, the TCRdb table keeps only in-frame clones and is missing some. The sample includes fewer than 110,000 clones, roughly 84% seen only once; the top ten take 20% to 25%. This sample comprised CD8+ T cells sorted from blood, obtained at week 24, from a patient treated with tofacitinib. Receptors originate from a human donor with alopecia areata. Both conserved end residues are part of each CDR3. The D gene is left open where the match is weak. The size entry is marked missing in some rows and otherwise reads once, few, many or a size class.

D: .
J: TRBJ2-7
size: once
V: TRBV7-9
length: 12
CDR3: CASSLGSYEQYF
DNA: TGTGCCAGCAGCTTAGGATCCTACGAGCAGTACTTC

D: .
J: TRBJ2-7
size: .
V: TRBV6-1
length: 15
CDR3: CASSDSGDRDYEQYF
DNA: TGTGCCAGCAGTGATTCGGGGGACCGGGACTACGAGCAGTACTTC

D: TRBD1
J: TRBJ2-3
size: .
V: TRBV7-3
length: 17
CDR3: CASSLTPTGISTDTQYF
DNA: TGTGCCAGCAGCTTAACTCCGACAGGGATTAGCACAGATACGCAGTATTTT

D: .
J: TRBJ2-3
size: .
V: TRBV5-1
length: 16
CDR3: CASSLVVRLNTDTQYF
DNA: TGCGCCAGCAGCTTGGTGGTACGGCTAAACACAGATACGCAGTATTTT

D: TRBD2
J: TRBJ2-1
size: .
V: TRBV4-2
length: 17
CDR3: CASSQELAGVSYNEQFF
DNA: TGTGCCAGCAGCCAAGAACTAGCGGGGGTTTCCTACAATGAGCAGTTCTTC

D: .
J: TRBJ2-7
size: .
V: TRBV18
length: 13
CDR3: CASSPPDAYEQYF
DNA: TGTGCCAGCTCACCACCCGACGCCTACGAGCAGTACTTC

D: .
J: TRBJ1-5
size: .
V: TRBV19
length: 15
CDR3: CAQGAARWGNQPQHF
DNA: TGTGCCCAAGGAGCGGCCAGGTGGGGCAATCAGCCCCAGCATTTT

D: .
J: TRBJ2-7
size: .
V: TRBV7-9
length: 15
CDR3: CASSFLSGASYEQYF
DNA: TGTGCCAGCAGCTTCCTCTCAGGGGCGTCCTACGAGCAGTACTTC

D: .
J: TRBJ2-1
size: .
V: TRBV4-3
length: 12
CDR3: CASSQEYNEQFF
DNA: TGCGCCAGCAGCCAAGAGTATAATGAGCAGTTCTTC

D: .
J: TRBJ2-4
size: .
V: TRBV2
length: 16
CDR3: CASSELAGKGPDIQYF
DNA: TGTGCCAGCAGTGAACTCGCGGGAAAAGGGCCGGACATTCAGTACTTC

D: TRBD1
J: TRBJ1-1
size: .
V: TRBV7-8
length: 18
CDR3: CASSLAGQGLMWSPEAFF
DNA: TGTGCCAGCAGCTTAGCGGGACAGGGTCTAATGTGGTCACCTGAAGCTTTCTTT

D: .
J: TRBJ2-2
size: .
V: TRBV7-2
length: 11
CDR3: CASSYTGELFF
DNA: TGTGCCAGCAGCTACACCGGGGAGCTGTTTTTT

D: .
J: TRBJ2-3
size: .
V: TRBV7-2
length: 15
CDR3: CASSLARGTTDTQYF
DNA: TGTGCCAGCAGCTTAGCAAGGGGCACCACAGATACGCAGTATTTT

D: .
J: TRBJ1-5
size: few
V: TRBV7-9
length: 15
CDR3: CASSSASSAGQPQHF
DNA: TGTGCCAGCAGCTCCGCCTCCTCAGCCGGTCAGCCCCAGCATTTT

D: TRBD1
J: TRBJ2-7
size: .
V: TRBV7-9
length: 17
CDR3: CASTSTNHGTALFEQYF
DNA: TGTGCCAGCACCTCAACAAATCACGGGACAGCTCTTTTCGAGCAGTACTTC

D: TRBD2
J: TRBJ2-1
size: .
V: TRBV27
length: 15
CDR3: CASSLDSGGALEQFF
DNA: TGTGCCAGCAGTTTGGATAGCGGGGGGGCCCTTGAGCAGTTCTTC

D: .
J: TRBJ2-2
size: few
V: TRBV4-1
length: 12
CDR3: CASSLNTGELFF
DNA: TGCGCCAGCAGCCTTAACACCGGGGAGCTGTTTTTT

D: .
J: TRBJ2-6
size: .
V: TRBV21-1
length: 19
CDR3: CASRLIQGQVSSGANVLTF
DNA: TGTGCCAGCAGACTAATACAGGGACAGGTGTCCTCTGGGGCCAACGTCCTGACTTTC

D: TRBD1
J: TRBJ2-7
size: few
V: TRBV4-2
length: 18
CDR3: CASSQDRGTAELSYEQYF
DNA: TGTGCCAGCAGCCAAGATCGTGGGACAGCGGAGCTCTCCTACGAGCAGTACTTC

D: .
J: TRBJ2-5
size: .
V: TRBV13
length: 12
CDR3: CASSPDQETQYF
DNA: TGTGCCAGCAGCCCCGACCAAGAGACCCAGTACTTC

D: TRBD1
J: TRBJ2-7
size: .
V: TRBV23-1
length: 14
CDR3: CASSQGDRGNEQYF
DNA: TGCGCCAGCAGTCAAGGGGACAGGGGGAACGAGCAGTACTTC

D: .
J: TRBJ2-7
size: .
V: TRBV7-9
length: 14
CDR3: CASSLGQGLYEQYF
DNA: TGTGCCAGCAGCTTAGGTCAGGGGCTATACGAGCAGTACTTC

D: .
J: TRBJ1-1
size: .
V: TRBV2
length: 14
CDR3: CASSEYKGRTEAFF
DNA: TGTGCCAGCAGTGAATATAAGGGACGCACTGAAGCTTTCTTT

D: TRBD1
J: TRBJ2-7
size: .
V: TRBV7-2
length: 17
CDR3: CASSSLGSGTGGHEQYF
DNA: TGTGCCAGCAGCTCCCTTGGGTCCGGGACAGGGGGACACGAGCAGTACTTC

D: .
J: TRBJ1-6
size: .
V: TRBV11-2
length: 12
CDR3: CASSLVLSPLHF
DNA: TGTGCCAGCAGCTTGGTCCTTTCACCCCTCCACTTT

D: .
J: TRBJ1-1
size: .
V: TRBV30
length: 11
CDR3: CAWGMATEAFF
DNA: TGTGCCTGGGGGATGGCGACTGAAGCTTTCTTT

D: .
J: TRBJ2-3
size: .
V: TRBV19
length: 15
CDR3: CASSMAGVSPDTQYF
DNA: TGTGCCAGTAGTATGGCCGGGGTTAGCCCAGATACGCAGTATTTT

D: TRBD1
J: TRBJ1-2
size: .
V: TRBV29-1
length: 14
CDR3: CSVEAWGTGDGYTF
DNA: TGCAGCGTGGAGGCCTGGGGGACAGGGGATGGCTACACCTTC

D: .
J: TRBJ2-7
size: .
V: TRBV30
length: 12
CDR3: CACSRRAYEQYF
DNA: TGTGCCTGTTCCCGCAGGGCCTACGAGCAGTACTTC

D: .
J: TRBJ1-2
size: .
V: TRBV4-3
length: 14
CDR3: CASSRLQKKGGYTF
DNA: TGCGCCAGCAGCCGCCTACAGAAAAAAGGTGGCTACACCTTC

D: .
J: TRBJ2-2
size: .
V: TRBV14
length: 17
CDR3: CASSQVPGTPSTGELFF
DNA: TGTGCCAGCAGCCAAGTACCCGGGACTCCTTCCACCGGGGAGCTGTTTTTT

D: .
J: TRBJ2-1
size: .
V: TRBV19
length: 13
CDR3: CASSIVQYNEQFF
DNA: TGTGCCAGTAGTATAGTACAGTACAATGAGCAGTTCTTC